Each of the 13 T cell receptor beta chains below was sequenced from the same sample in a study of control samples from healthy donors and cancer patients. Assay: immunoSEQ multiplex PCR; the TCRdb copy retains only in-frame clones and omits some. The sample lists roughly 200,000 clones, around 94% occurring once. Input material: blood. The receptors come from a man aged 50 or older in good health.

This chain links TRBV7-2 with TRBJ2-5; the D gene is possibly TRBD1 (5 bases). V gave up 1 base and J gave up 5 bases, with 11 bases separating them. Germline-derived CDR1 and CDR2 are SGHTA and FQGNSA. The CDR3 is made up of 14 amino acids. CDR3: CASSLETVRETQYF. CDR3 nucleotides: TGTGCCAGCAGCTTAGAGACAGTCCGGGAGACCCAGTACTTC.

V gene TRBV7-9 combines with J gene TRBJ1-5, with no clear D. Germline V CDR1 and CDR2: SEHNR, FQNEAQ (reference sequence). The CDR3 is 12 residues long. Deletions cut 5 bases from V and 7 bases from J, with 9 bases between. For the CDR3, the DNA is TGTGCCAGCAGCCGGCAGAACCAGCCCCAGCATTTT. Amino acids: CASSRQNQPQHF.

The chain uses TRBV3-1 (or the pseudogene TRBV3-2) and TRBJ2-2; 8 bases map to TRBD2. Trimming removed 4 bases from V and 8 bases from J; junction bases left unmatched: 6. CDR1 and CDR2 (germline): LGHDT, YNNKEL (reference sequence). The CDR3 length is 14 residues. The CDR3, as DNA: TGTGCCAGCAGCCCCCGGGAGGGGCCAGGGGAGCTGTTTTTT. Protein product: CASSPREGPGELFF.

The chain recombines TRBV25-1 with TRBJ2-7; D is perhaps TRBD1 (5 bases). The CDR3 is made up of 13 amino acids. Germline lookup yields CDR1 MGHDK and CDR2 SYGVNS. Trimming took 10 bases from V and 0 from J, leaving 13 bases between them. The CDR3 protein is CATAPDNSYEQYF. The CDR3 DNA sequence: TGTGCCACAGCCCCGGACAACTCCTACGAGCAGTACTTC.

The chain couples TRBV19 to TRBJ1-2; 7 nucleotides match TRBD1. The CDR3 sequence is 14 residues long. The germline V gene has CDR1 LNHDA and CDR2 SQIVND (reference sequence). V lost 7 bases to trimming and J lost 3 bases; unmatched junction nucleotides: 8. CDR3 residues: CASKKGQKDYGYTF. As DNA, the CDR3 is TGTGCCAGTAAGAAGGGACAGAAGGACTATGGCTACACCTTC.

The count of this clone is one. The CDR3 DNA sequence: TGTGCCAGCAGGTACCAGCCACTGGTCACTGAAGCTTTCTTT. Protein: CASRYQPLVTEAFF. The J gene is TRBJ1-1, the V gene TRBV2; no clear D. Trimming took 6 bases from V and 4 from J, leaving 15 bases between them. The CDR3 is 14 amino acids. Looked up from germline, CDR1 is SNHLY and CDR2 is FYNNEI.

The chain carries TRBV28 and TRBJ2-7; tentatively, D is TRBD1 (6 bases). Germline V gene lookup returns CDR1 MDHEN and CDR2 SYDVKM. There are 13 residues in the CDR3. V shed 2 bases and J shed 6 bases, with 11 bases lying between them. The CDR3 nucleotides read TGTGCCAGCAGTTTACTGGACAGTATCGAGCAGTACGTC. Translated, it gives CASSLLDSIEQYV.

The chain carries TRBV5-1 and TRBJ1-1, with D possibly TRBD1 on 5 matching bases. Trimming took 4 bases from V and 2 from J, leaving 12 bases between them. Germline V CDR1 and CDR2: SGHRS, YFSETQ. This CDR3 is 14 amino acids long. CDR3 protein: CASSPGPTNTEAFF. DNA of the CDR3: TGCGCCAGCAGCCCGGGACCGACTAACACTGAAGCTTTCTTT. The entire variable domain, with the rest obtained from reference TRBV5-1 and TRBJ1-1, is as follows: KAGVTQTPRYLIKTRGQQVTLSCSPISGHRSVSWYQQTPGQGLQFLFEYFSETQRNKGNFPGRFSGRQFSNSRSEMNVSTLELGDSALYLCASSPGPTNTEAFFGQGTRLTVV.

The V and J genes are TRBV15 and TRBJ2-5, with TRBD2 matching 8 bases. With V trimmed by 4 bases and J by 1 base, 2 bases remained unmatched. Germline V CDR1 and CDR2: LNHNV, YYDKDF (reference sequence). The CDR3 is made up of 14 amino acids. This CDR3 is CATSTRGGQETQYF. In nucleotides, the CDR3 is TGTGCCACCAGCACCCGGGGGGGCCAAGAGACCCAGTACTTC.

The sample holds one count of this clone. The chain joins TRBV5-1 to TRBJ1-2; 8 bases are shared with TRBD1. The junction had 5 bases not matched to a gene; V was cut back by 1 base and J by 6 bases. Per the germline V gene, CDR1 is SGHRS and CDR2 is YFSETQ. The CDR3 covers 14 residues. CDR3 nucleotide sequence: TGCGCCAGCAGCTTGCGTACAGGGGGTCATGGCTACACCTTC. Translating it yields CASSLRTGGHGYTF. Looking up the rest from reference TRBV5-1 and TRBJ1-2 gives the full variable domain: KAGVTQTPRYLIKTRGQQVTLSCSPISGHRSVSWYQQTPGQGLQFLFEYFSETQRNKGNFPGRFSGRQFSNSRSEMNVSTLELGDSALYLCASSLRTGGHGYTFGSGTRLTVV.

J is TRBJ1-2 and V is TRBV11-2; D perhaps matches TRBD1 (5 bases). This CDR3 comprises 15 residues. Trimming took off 3 bases at V and 4 bases at J, with 15 bases between the two ends. Germline V CDR1 and CDR2: SGHAT, FQNNGV. CDR3 DNA sequence: TGTGCCAGCAGCTTCGACAGTCGTCCGTTCTATGGCTACACCTTC. Translating it yields CASSFDSRPFYGYTF.

This rearrangement joins TRBV4-2 to TRBJ2-2; 10 positions match TRBD1. The CDR3 totals 16 residues. With 4 bases clipped from V and 1 base from J, the junction kept 3 bases outside the gene matches. Germline V CDR1 and CDR2: LGHNA, YNFKEQ. In DNA form, the CDR3 reads TGTGCCAGCAGCCGAAGGACAGGGGGGAACACCGGGGAGCTGTTTTTT. Amino acids: CASSRRTGGNTGELFF.

The CDR3: CASSAGPSYEQYF. Written as DNA, the CDR3 is TGTGCCAGCAGCGCCGGGCCTTCCTACGAGCAGTACTTC. The rearrangement joins TRBV9 to TRBJ2-7; D remains ambiguous. The CDR3 sequence is 13 residues long. The V end lost 3 bases, the J end lost 1 base, and 8 bases lay between the germline ends. Germline loops: CDR1 SGDLS, CDR2 YYNGEE.